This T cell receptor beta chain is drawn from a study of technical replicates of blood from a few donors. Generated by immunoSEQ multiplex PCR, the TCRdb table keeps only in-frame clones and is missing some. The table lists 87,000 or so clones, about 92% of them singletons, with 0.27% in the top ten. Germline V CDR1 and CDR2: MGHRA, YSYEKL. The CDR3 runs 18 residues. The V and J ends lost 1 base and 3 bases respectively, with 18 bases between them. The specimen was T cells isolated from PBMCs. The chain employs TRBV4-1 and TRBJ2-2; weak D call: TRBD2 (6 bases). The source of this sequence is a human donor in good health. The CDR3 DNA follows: TGCGCCAGCAGCCAAGTGCTCGGCCGGGACTCACACACCGGGGAGCTGTTTTTT. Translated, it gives CASSQVLGRDSHTGELFF.